A single T cell receptor beta chain is shown here with its context. What it recognizes is unknown. The same CDR3 can be traced to other DNA sequences in this sample. Trimming left V 4 bases short and J 4 bases short, with 8 bases between. Germline CDR1 and CDR2: SEHNR and FQNEAQ (reference sequence). The CDR3 consists of 12 residues. The data were obtained in a study of T cell responses to AZD1222 COVID-19 vaccine. About the research overall: Pooled in the analysis were second doses at about 4 or about 12 weeks.

Study outcomes and limitations: Among AZD1222 vaccinees, only six or seven were seropositive at baseline. Nearly half of spike-specific TCRs reportedly target variant regions that are unmutated in the B.1.351 and B.1.1.7 variants.

Sequencing used immunoSEQ multiplex PCR; TCRdb keeps in-frame clones, though not all of them. This sample has about 120,000 clones; 91% occur once, and the top ten carry around 4.3%. Source: peripheral blood, taken on day 0 of AZD1222 vaccination. The gene calls are TRBV7-9 and TRBJ2-7, with D possibly TRBD1 on 5 matching bases. The clonotype comes from an adult in good health. CDR3 in DNA: TGTGCCAGCAGCTCCCAGGGTTACGAGCAGTACTTC. Translation gives CASSSQGYEQYF.